The 23 T cell receptor beta chains presented below share a single source sample, sequenced in a study of siplizumab effects on memory and regulatory T cells. Only in-frame clones appear in the TCRdb table, and some are missing; sequencing was by immunoSEQ multiplex PCR. The sample shows about 100,000 clones, about 95% of them seen only once. Source material: non-Treg CD4+ T cells sorted from blood. These receptor sequences come from a human donor in good health.

This rearrangement joins TRBV5-4 to TRBJ1-1; the D is unclear. CDR3 length equals 14 residues. V dropped 1 base and J dropped 3 bases, with 10 bases sitting between them. CDR1 and CDR2 (germline): SGHNT, YYREEE (reference sequence). The CDR3 protein is CASSLQQVYTEAFF. The CDR3 DNA follows: TGTGCCAGCAGCTTGCAACAAGTCTACACTGAAGCTTTCTTT.

The rearrangement links TRBV6-5 to TRBJ2-1; D not resolved. Germline assignment: CDR1 MNHEY and CDR2 SVGAGI. Trimming took 0 bases from V and 6 from J, leaving 6 bases between them. This CDR3 region has 13 residues. Here the CDR3 reads CASSYSKGNEQFF. The DNA of the CDR3 is TGTGCCAGCAGTTACTCGAAGGGCAATGAGCAGTTCTTC.

The chain has TRBV6-6 and TRBJ1-3, with a possible D match to TRBD1 (6 bases). The CDR3 has 14 residues. The V end lost 6 bases, the J end lost 4 bases, and 13 bases lay between the germline ends. Germline V gene lookup returns CDR1 MNHNY and CDR2 SVGAGI (reference sequence). The CDR3 sequence is CASSRQVSGNTIYF. CDR3 DNA sequence: TGTGCCAGCAGCAGACAGGTCTCGGGAAACACCATATATTTT.

CDR3 protein: CASSEYGVGTGELFF. The CDR3 nucleotides are TGTGCCAGCAGTGAATATGGGGTCGGTACCGGGGAGCTGTTTTTT. This chain links TRBV25-1 with TRBJ2-2; D not resolved. Trimming stripped 0 bases from V and 5 bases from J, with 10 bases between. Looked up from germline, CDR1 is MGHDK and CDR2 is SYGVNS. The CDR3 covers 15 residues. The variable domain in full, completed from reference TRBV25-1 and TRBJ2-2, reads EADIYQTPRYLVIGTGKKITLECSQTMGHDKMYWYQQDPGMELHLIHYSYGVNSTEKGDLSSESTVSRIRTEHFPLTLESARPSHTSQYLCASSEYGVGTGELFFGEGSRLTVL.

The V and J genes are TRBV11-2 and TRBJ1-6, with 7 positions matching TRBD1. CDR3 length: 14 amino acids. CDR1 is SGHAT and CDR2 is FQNNGV in the germline V gene. The junction had 6 bases not matched to a gene; V was cut back by 6 bases and J by 7 bases. The CDR3 loop reads CASRSGTENSPLHF. CDR3 coding DNA: TGTGCCAGCAGATCCGGGACAGAGAATTCACCCCTCCACTTT.

The V gene is TRBV29-1, the J gene TRBJ1-2; a weak D match, TRBD1 (6 bases). Per germline, CDR1 SQVTM and CDR2 ANQGSEA. The V gene lost 4 bases and the J gene lost 0 bases, with 12 bases spanning the gap. The CDR3 has 14 amino acids. CDR3 coding DNA: TGCAGCGTTGGAACCGGACAGTCTAACTATGGCTACACCTTC. Encoded protein: CSVGTGQSNYGYTF.

This clone was observed a few times. The V call is TRBV2, the J call TRBJ1-1; no definite D call. Per germline, CDR1 SNHLY and CDR2 FYNNEI. This CDR3 is built from 14 residues. Trimming stripped 4 bases from V and 0 bases from J, with 9 bases between. In DNA form, the CDR3 reads TGTGCCAGCAGTGCCCCACCTATGAACACTGAAGCTTTCTTT. Translated, it gives CASSAPPMNTEAFF.

The gene calls are TRBV9 and TRBJ2-1; D not certain. The CDR3 consists of 15 residues. V was clipped by 4 bases and J by 12 bases, with 23 bases between them. Looked up from germline, CDR1 is SGDLS and CDR2 is YYNGEE. The CDR3 DNA reads as TGTGCCAGCAGCCCGAGTGAGGCTGGGCGGTGGGGGCAGTTCTTC. Amino acids: CASSPSEAGRWGQFF. The full variable domain, completed using reference TRBV9 and TRBJ2-1, is DSGVTQTPKHLITATGQRVTLRCSPRSGDLSVYWYQQSLDQGLQFLIQYYNGEERAKGNILERFSAQQFPDLHSELNLSSLELGDSALYFCASSPSEAGRWGQFFGPGTRLTVL.

The chain has TRBV19 and TRBJ2-4; 9 bases match TRBD2. Unmatched junction bases numbered 1, after V lost 4 bases and J lost 0 bases. The CDR3 is 15 amino acids. The germline V gene has CDR1 LNHDA and CDR2 SQIVND (reference sequence). The CDR3 region has the DNA TGTGCCAGTAGTACTAGCGGGACAGCCAAAAACATTCAGTACTTC. Its translation is CASSTSGTAKNIQYF.

The gene calls are TRBV19 and TRBJ1-2; no reliable D call. The germline gives CDR1 LNHDA, CDR2 SQIVND (reference sequence). CDR3 length: 13 residues. V was cut by 4 bases and J by 0 bases, with 6 bases left in between. The CDR3 sequence: CASSTGANYGYTF. CDR3 coding DNA: TGTGCCAGTAGTACGGGAGCTAACTATGGCTACACCTTC. The whole variable domain, remainder taken from reference TRBV19 and TRBJ1-2, is DGGITQSPKYLFRKEGQNVTLSCEQNLNHDAMYWYRQDPGQGLRLIYYSQIVNDFQKGDIAEGYSVSREKKESFPLTVTSAQKNPTAFYLCASSTGANYGYTFGSGTRLTVV.

This clone was picked up one time. The CDR3 DNA sequence: TGTGCCAGCAGCCTAACGCCGGGACAGGGAAGGAATGAGCAGTTCTTC. Its translation is CASSLTPGQGRNEQFF. The chain couples TRBV7-9 to TRBJ2-1; 9 nucleotides line up with TRBD1. V lost 5 bases to trimming and J lost 7 bases; unmatched junction nucleotides: 12. The CDR3 totals 16 residues. Germline V lookup: CDR1 SEHNR, CDR2 FQNEAQ (reference sequence).

This chain's CDR3 is CASSVDWLHPDTQYF. The CDR3 DNA sequence: TGTGCCAGCAGCGTAGACTGGCTGCACCCAGATACGCAGTATTTT. The gene calls are TRBV9 and TRBJ2-3; unclear D gene. CDR3 length equals 15 residues. Per the germline V gene, CDR1 is SGDLS and CDR2 is YYNGEE. V shed 0 bases and J shed 4 bases, with 12 bases lying between them.

The rearrangement joins TRBV4-1 to TRBJ2-7, with 14 bases identical to TRBD2. Trimming cost V 0 bases and J 6 bases; bases outside gene matches: 19. The CDR3 extends over 21 amino acids. CDR1 is MGHRA, CDR2 YSYEKL, per germline. Here the CDR3 reads CASSQDIFRPSGTSGSSEQYF. CDR3 coding DNA: TGCGCCAGCAGCCAAGACATATTTCGGCCTTCCGGGACTAGCGGGAGCAGCGAGCAGTACTTC.

The genes are TRBV27 and TRBJ2-3; TRBD1 matches at 7 bases. The V segment lost 10 bases and the J segment 6 bases; nucleotides outside the gene matches: 19. Germline V gene lookup returns CDR1 MNHEY and CDR2 SMNVEV (reference sequence). The length of the CDR3 is 16 residues. The CDR3 loop reads CATRGYGTANYDTQYF. CDR3 DNA: TGTGCCACCAGGGGGTACGGGACAGCAAACTACGATACGCAGTATTTT.

This chain connects TRBV19 to TRBJ2-4, with 8 bases identical to TRBD2. This CDR3 spans 13 amino acids. Losses at the gene ends were 9 bases for V and 9 bases for J; bases not matched to a gene: 10. Germline V gene lookup returns CDR1 LNHDA and CDR2 SQIVND (reference sequence). The CDR3 DNA sequence: TGTGCCAGCGGGAGGGGGGATTCGGGCATTCAGTACTTC. It codes for CASGRGDSGIQYF.

V gene TRBV5-1 combines with J gene TRBJ1-2; D remains unclear. Germline V CDR1 and CDR2: SGHRS, YFSETQ. CDR3 length: 14 amino acids. V lost 0 bases, J lost 0 bases, and 6 bases lay in between. The CDR3 region has the DNA TGCGCCAGCAGCTTGGCATTAGCTAACTATGGCTACACCTTC. Protein product: CASSLALANYGYTF.

This chain links TRBV19 with TRBJ1-5, with 10 positions matching TRBD1. This CDR3 spans 18 amino acids. Trimming took 8 bases from V and 5 from J; bases not matched to a gene: 18. Germline V lookup: CDR1 LNHDA, CDR2 SQIVND (reference sequence). CDR3 bases: TGTGCCAGTGACGGGACAGGGGTTCCAGCGGGGGCTTATCAGCCCCAGCATTTT. Its translation is CASDGTGVPAGAYQPQHF.

This sequence joins TRBV28 and TRBJ1-4; D gene uncertain. This CDR3 has 15 amino acids. Germline CDR1 reads MDHEN; CDR2 reads SYDVKM. The ends were cut back, 3 bases at V and 4 bases at J, with 12 bases in the middle. This chain's CDR3 is CASSFRGSGNEKLFF. The CDR3 region has the DNA TGTGCCAGCAGTTTCCGGGGATCGGGTAATGAAAAACTGTTTTTT.

V gene TRBV27 combines with J gene TRBJ1-2; D may be TRBD1 (5 bases). The CDR3 spans 12 residues. Between the trimmed V and J ends, which lost 6 bases and 7 bases, there was a span of 12 bases. Germline V gene data show CDR1 as MNHEY and CDR2 as SMNVEV (reference sequence). CDR3 DNA sequence: TGTGCCAGCAGAACATGGGGGGGTGGCTACACCTTC. Its translation: CASRTWGGGYTF.

CDR3 nucleotides: TGTGCCAGTAGGGACAGGGGGCATGGCACAGATACGCAGTATTTT. Amino acid sequence: CASRDRGHGTDTQYF. The chain employs TRBV19 and TRBJ2-3; 11 nucleotides agree with TRBD1. Germline CDR1 and CDR2: LNHDA and SQIVND (reference sequence). V was clipped by 6 bases and J by 1 base; unmatched bases: 3. CDR3 length: 15 residues.

This rearrangement joins TRBV5-1 to TRBJ1-4; 9 nucleotides line up with TRBD1. Germline trimming cut 4 bases from V and 5 bases from J; bases unmatched to any gene: 6. CDR1 is SGHRS, CDR2 YFSETQ, per germline. The CDR3 has 15 amino acids. The CDR3 bases are TGCGCCAGCAGCGCCCTCGGGACAGGGAATGAAAAACTGTTTTTT. Protein: CASSALGTGNEKLFF.

The CDR3, as DNA: TGCGCCAGCAGCCCCGGACTAGCGGGAGGGGGAGACAATGAGCAGTTCTTC. As protein: CASSPGLAGGGDNEQFF. The rearrangement joins TRBV5-1 to TRBJ2-1; 15 bases are a match to TRBD2. V dropped 4 bases and J dropped 5; count of bases not matched to a gene: 7. CDR3 length equals 17 residues. The V gene's germline CDR1 is SGHRS and CDR2 YFSETQ.

CDR3 amino acids: CASSLGTGENSNQPQHF. CDR3 in DNA: TGTGCCAGTAGTCTGGGGACAGGGGAGAACAGCAATCAGCCCCAGCATTTT. The V call is TRBV19, the J call TRBJ1-5, with 10 bases that match TRBD1. The CDR3 runs to 17 residues. The V segment lost 5 bases and the J segment 1 base; nucleotides outside the gene matches: 8. Germline CDR1 reads LNHDA; CDR2 reads SQIVND (reference sequence).